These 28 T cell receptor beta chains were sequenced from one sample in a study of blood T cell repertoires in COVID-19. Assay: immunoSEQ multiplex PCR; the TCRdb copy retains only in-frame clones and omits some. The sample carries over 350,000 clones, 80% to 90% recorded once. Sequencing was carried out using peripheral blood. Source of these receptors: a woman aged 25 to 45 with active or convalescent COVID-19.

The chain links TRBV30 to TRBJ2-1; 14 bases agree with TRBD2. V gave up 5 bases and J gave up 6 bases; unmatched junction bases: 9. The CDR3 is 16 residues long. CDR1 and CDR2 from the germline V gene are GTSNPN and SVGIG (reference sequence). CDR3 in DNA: TGTGCCTGGGGTTTGCTCGGGACTAGCGGGAGCAATGAGCAGTTCTTC. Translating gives CAWGLLGTSGSNEQFF. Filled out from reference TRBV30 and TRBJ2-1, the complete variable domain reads SQTIHQWPATLVQPVGSPLSLECTVEGTSNPNLYWYRQAAGRGLQLLFYSVGIGQISSEVPQNLSASRPQDRQFILSSKKLLLSDSGFYLCAWGLLGTSGSNEQFFGPGTRLTVL.

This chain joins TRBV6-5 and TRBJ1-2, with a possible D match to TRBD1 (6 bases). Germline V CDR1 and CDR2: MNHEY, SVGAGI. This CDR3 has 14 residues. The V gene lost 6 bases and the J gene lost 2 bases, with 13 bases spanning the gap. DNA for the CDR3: TGTGCCAGCAGCGGTGGTACAGGGAACTATGGCTACACCTTC. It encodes CASSGGTGNYGYTF.

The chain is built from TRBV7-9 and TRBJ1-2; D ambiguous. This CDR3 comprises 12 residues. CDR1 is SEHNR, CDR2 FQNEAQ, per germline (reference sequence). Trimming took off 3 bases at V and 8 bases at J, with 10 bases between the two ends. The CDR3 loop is CASSFPRRGYTF. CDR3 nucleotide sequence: TGTGCCAGCAGCTTTCCGCGGAGAGGCTACACCTTC.

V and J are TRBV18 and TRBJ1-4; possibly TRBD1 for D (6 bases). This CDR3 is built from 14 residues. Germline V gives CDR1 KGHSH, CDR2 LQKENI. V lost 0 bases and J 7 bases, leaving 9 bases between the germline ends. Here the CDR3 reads CASSPPGASEKLFF. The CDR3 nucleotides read TGTGCCAGCTCACCACCGGGGGCGTCTGAAAAACTGTTTTTT.

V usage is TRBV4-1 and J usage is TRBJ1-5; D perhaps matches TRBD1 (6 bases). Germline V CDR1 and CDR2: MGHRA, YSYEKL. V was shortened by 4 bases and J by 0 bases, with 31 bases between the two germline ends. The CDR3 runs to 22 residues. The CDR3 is CASSLWQVLGPTGMNSNQPQHF. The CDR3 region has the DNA TGCGCCAGCAGCCTCTGGCAGGTGTTGGGACCGACAGGTATGAATAGCAATCAGCCCCAGCATTTT.

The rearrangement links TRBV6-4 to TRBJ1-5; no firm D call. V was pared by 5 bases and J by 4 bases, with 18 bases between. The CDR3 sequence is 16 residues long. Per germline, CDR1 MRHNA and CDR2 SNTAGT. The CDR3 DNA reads TGTGCCAGCAGTCCTACACCGGAGGGTTGGAATCAGCCCCAGCATTTT. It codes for CASSPTPEGWNQPQHF.

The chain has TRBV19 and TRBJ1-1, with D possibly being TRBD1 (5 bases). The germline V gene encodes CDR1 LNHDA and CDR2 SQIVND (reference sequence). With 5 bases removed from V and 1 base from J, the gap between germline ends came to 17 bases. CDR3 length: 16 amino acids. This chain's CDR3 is CASSPKPQGGNTEAFF. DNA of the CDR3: TGTGCCAGTAGTCCCAAGCCCCAGGGCGGGAACACTGAAGCTTTCTTT.

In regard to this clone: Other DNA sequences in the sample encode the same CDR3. CDR3 loop: CASSSGGYEQYF. The DNA for the CDR3 is TGCGCCAGCAGCTCCGGCGGGTACGAGCAGTACTTC. V usage is TRBV5-1 and J usage is TRBJ2-7, with D possibly matching TRBD2 (5 bases). Between the trimmed V and J ends, which lost 3 bases and 4 bases, there was a span of 8 bases. Germline CDR1 and CDR2: SGHRS and YFSETQ. The CDR3 loop spans 12 amino acids. Full variable domain (missing parts from reference TRBV5-1 and TRBJ2-7): KAGVTQTPRYLIKTRGQQVTLSCSPISGHRSVSWYQQTPGQGLQFLFEYFSETQRNKGNFPGRFSGRQFSNSRSEMNVSTLELGDSALYLCASSSGGYEQYFGPGTRLTVT.

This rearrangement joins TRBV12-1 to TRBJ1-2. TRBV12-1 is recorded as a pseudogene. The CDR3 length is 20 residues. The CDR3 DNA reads TGTGCCAGCAGCTTTTTTCTCCGGCGGGGATCTCGGACGCCTAACTATGGCTACACCTTC. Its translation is CASSFFLRRGSRTPNYGYTF.

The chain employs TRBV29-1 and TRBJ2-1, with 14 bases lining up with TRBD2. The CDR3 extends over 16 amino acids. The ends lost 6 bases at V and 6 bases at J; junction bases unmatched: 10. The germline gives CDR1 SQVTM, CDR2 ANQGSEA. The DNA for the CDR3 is TGCAGCGTAGAGTCGCCTGGACTAGCGGGAGGCAATGAGCAGTTCTTC. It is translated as CSVESPGLAGGNEQFF.

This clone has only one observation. CDR3 loop: CASSVVGESSYNEQFF. CDR3 sequence (DNA): TGTGCCAGCAGCGTGGTTGGGGAGAGCTCCTACAATGAGCAGTTCTTC. This chain links TRBV7-9 with TRBJ2-1; tentatively, D is TRBD2 (5 bases). Germline V lookup: CDR1 SEHNR, CDR2 FQNEAQ (reference sequence). Trimming removed 5 bases from V and 0 bases from J, with 14 bases in between. The CDR3 has 16 amino acids.

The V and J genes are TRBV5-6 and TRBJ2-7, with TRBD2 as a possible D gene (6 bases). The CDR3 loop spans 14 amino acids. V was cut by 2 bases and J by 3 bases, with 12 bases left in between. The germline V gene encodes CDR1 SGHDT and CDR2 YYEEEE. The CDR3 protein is CASSFEEGLYEQYF. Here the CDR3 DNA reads TGTGCCAGCAGCTTTGAGGAGGGTCTCTACGAGCAGTACTTC.

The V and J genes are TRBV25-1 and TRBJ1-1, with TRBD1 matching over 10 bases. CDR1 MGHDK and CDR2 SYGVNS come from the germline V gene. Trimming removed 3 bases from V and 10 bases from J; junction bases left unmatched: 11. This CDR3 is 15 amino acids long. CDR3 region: CASSDDRQGATVAFF. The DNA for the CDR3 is TGTGCCAGCAGTGATGACAGACAGGGGGCGACGGTAGCTTTCTTT.

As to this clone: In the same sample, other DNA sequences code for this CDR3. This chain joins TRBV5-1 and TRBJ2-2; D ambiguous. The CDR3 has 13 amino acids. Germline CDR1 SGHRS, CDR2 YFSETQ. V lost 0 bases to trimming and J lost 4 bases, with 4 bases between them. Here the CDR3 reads CASSLVSTGELFF. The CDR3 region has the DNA TGCGCCAGCAGCTTGGTTAGCACCGGGGAGCTGTTTTTT.

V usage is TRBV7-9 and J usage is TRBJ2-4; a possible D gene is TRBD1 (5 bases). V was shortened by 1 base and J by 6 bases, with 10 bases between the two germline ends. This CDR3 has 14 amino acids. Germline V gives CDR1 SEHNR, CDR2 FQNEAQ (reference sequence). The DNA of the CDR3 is TGTGCCAGCAGCTTAGGACAGTCGGGAAACATTCAGTACTTC. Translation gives CASSLGQSGNIQYF.

CDR3 in DNA: TGCGCCAGCAGCCTCCAGATCGGGGGCTCCTACAATGAGCAGTTCTTC. It yields the protein CASSLQIGGSYNEQFF. V and J are TRBV5-1 and TRBJ2-1, with D possibly matching TRBD2 (6 bases). The CDR3 has 16 amino acids. Trimming cost V 4 bases and J 0 bases, with 14 bases left between them. CDR1 SGHRS and CDR2 YFSETQ come from the germline V gene.

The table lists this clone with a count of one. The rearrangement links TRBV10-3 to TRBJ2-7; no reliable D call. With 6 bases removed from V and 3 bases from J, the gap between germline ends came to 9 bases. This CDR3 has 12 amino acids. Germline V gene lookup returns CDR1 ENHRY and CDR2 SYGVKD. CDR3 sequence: CAISPAGYEQYF. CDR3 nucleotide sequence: TGTGCCATCAGCCCTGCAGGCTACGAGCAGTACTTC.

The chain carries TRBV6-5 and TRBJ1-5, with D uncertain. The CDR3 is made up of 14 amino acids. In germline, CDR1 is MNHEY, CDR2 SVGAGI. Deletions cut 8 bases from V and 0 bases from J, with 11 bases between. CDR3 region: CASGLSYSNQPQHF. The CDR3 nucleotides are TGTGCCAGCGGGCTTTCGTATAGCAATCAGCCCCAGCATTTT.

The CDR3 DNA sequence: TGTGCCAGCAGCCCGCCGGGTTTAGTGTTCTTC. Protein product: CASSPPGLVFF. The J gene is TRBJ2-1, the V gene TRBV7-8; D not certain. V was trimmed by 5 bases and J by 15 bases, leaving 14 bases between them. The germline V gene encodes CDR1 SGHVS and CDR2 FQNEAQ. This CDR3 region has 11 residues.

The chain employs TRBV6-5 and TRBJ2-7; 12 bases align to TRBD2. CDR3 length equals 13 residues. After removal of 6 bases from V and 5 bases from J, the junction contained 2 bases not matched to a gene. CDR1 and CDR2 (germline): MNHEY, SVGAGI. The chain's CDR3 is CASRLAGGDEQYF. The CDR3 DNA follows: TGTGCCAGCAGGCTAGCGGGAGGGGACGAGCAGTACTTC.

CDR3 sequence reads: CASSFRGEAFF. CDR3 sequence (DNA): TGCGCCAGCAGCTTCCGGGGTGAAGCTTTCTTT. V is TRBV5-1 and J is TRBJ1-1; the D is unclear. The V gene's germline CDR1 is SGHRS and CDR2 YFSETQ. The V end lost 2 bases, the J end lost 7 bases, and 6 bases lay between the germline ends. The CDR3 spans 11 residues.

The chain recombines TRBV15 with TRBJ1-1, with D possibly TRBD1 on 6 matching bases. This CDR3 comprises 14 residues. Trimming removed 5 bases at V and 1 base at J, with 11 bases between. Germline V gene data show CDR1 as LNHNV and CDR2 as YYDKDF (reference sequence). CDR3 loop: CATSRTTGNTEAFF. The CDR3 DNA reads TGTGCCACCAGCCGAACGACAGGGAACACTGAAGCTTTCTTT.

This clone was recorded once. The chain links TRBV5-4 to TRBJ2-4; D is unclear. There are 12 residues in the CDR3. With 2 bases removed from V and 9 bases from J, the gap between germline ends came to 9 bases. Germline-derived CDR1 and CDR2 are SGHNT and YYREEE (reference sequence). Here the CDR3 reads CASSLEPGIQYF. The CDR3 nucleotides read TGTGCCAGCAGCTTAGAACCGGGCATTCAGTACTTC.

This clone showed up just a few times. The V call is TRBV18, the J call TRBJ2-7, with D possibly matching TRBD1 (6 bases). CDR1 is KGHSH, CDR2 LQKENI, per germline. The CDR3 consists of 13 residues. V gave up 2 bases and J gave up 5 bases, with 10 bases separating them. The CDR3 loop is CASSPGRGHEQYF. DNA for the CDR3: TGTGCCAGCTCACCAGGCAGGGGCCACGAGCAGTACTTC.

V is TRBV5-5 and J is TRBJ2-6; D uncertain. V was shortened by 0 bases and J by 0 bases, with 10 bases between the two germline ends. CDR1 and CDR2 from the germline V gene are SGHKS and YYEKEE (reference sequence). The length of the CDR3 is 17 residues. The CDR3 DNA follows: TGTGCCAGCAGCTTGGTCGCGGCGAGCTCTGGGGCCAACGTCCTGACTTTC. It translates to CASSLVAASSGANVLTF. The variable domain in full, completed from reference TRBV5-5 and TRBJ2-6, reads DAGVTQSPTHLIKTRGQQVTLRCSPISGHKSVSWYQQVLGQGPQFIFQYYEKEERGRGNFPDRFSARQFPNYSSELNVNALLLGDSALYLCASSLVAASSGANVLTFGAGSRLTVL.

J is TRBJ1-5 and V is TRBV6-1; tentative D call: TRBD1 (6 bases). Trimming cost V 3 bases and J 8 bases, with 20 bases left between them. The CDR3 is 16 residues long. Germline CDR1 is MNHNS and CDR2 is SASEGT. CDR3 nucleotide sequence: TGTGCCAGCAGTGAGGGGGCAGGGGCTGTTTGGGAGCCCCAGCATTTT. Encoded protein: CASSEGAGAVWEPQHF.

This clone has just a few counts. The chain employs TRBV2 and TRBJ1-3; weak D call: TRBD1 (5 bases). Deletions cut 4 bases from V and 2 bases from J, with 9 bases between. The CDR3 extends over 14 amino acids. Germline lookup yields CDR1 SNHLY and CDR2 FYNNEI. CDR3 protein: CASSAGGAGNTIYF. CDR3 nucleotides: TGTGCCAGCAGTGCGGGGGGGGCTGGAAACACCATATATTTT. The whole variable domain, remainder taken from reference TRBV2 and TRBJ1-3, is EPEVTQTPSHQVTQMGQEVILRCVPISNHLYFYWYRQILGQKVEFLVSFYNNEISEKSEIFDDQFSVERPDGSNFTLKIRSTKLEDSAMYFCASSAGGAGNTIYFGEGSWLTVV.

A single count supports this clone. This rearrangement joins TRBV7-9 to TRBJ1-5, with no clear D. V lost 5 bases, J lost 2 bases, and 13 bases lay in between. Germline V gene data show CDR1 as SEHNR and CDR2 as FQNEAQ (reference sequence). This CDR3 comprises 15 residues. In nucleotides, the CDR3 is TGTGCCAGCAGCCTCTCAGGCTTTCGCAATCAGCCCCAGCATTTT. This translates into CASSLSGFRNQPQHF.